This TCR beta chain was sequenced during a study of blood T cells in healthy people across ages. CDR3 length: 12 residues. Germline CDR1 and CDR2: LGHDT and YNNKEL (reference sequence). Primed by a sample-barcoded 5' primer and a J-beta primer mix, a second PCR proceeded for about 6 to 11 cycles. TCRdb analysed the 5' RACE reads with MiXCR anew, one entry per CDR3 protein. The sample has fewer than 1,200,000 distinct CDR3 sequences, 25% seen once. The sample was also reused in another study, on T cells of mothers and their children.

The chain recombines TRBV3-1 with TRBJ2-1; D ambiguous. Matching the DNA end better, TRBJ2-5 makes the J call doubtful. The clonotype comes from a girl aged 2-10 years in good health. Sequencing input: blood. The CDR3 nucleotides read TGTGCCAGCAGCCAAGTGTTGAGGACCCAGTACTTC. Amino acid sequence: CASSQVLRTQYF.